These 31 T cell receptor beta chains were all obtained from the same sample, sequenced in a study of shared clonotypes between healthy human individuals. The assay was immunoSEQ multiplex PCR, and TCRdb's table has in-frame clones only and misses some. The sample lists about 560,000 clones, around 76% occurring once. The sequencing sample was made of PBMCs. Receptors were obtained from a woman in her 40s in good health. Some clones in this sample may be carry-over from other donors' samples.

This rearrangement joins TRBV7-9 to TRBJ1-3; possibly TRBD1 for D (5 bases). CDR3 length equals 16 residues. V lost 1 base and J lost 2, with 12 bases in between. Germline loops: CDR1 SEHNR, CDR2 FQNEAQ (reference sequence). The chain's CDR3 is CASSLGPLRAGNTIYF. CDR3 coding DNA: TGTGCCAGCAGCTTAGGTCCGCTCAGGGCTGGAAACACCATATATTTT.

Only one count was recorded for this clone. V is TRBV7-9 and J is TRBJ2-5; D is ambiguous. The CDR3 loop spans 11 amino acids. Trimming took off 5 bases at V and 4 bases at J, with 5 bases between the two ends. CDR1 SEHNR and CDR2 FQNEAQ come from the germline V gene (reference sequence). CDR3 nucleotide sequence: TGTGCCAGCAGCCCAACAGAGACCCAGTACTTC. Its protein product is CASSPTETQYF.

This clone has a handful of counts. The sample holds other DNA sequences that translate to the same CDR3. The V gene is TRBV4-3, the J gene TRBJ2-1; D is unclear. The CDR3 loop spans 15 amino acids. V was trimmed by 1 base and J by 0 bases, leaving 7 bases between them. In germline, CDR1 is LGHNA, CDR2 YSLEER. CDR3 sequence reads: CASSQGPSSYNEQFF. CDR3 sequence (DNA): TGCGCCAGCAGCCAAGGGCCCTCCTCCTACAATGAGCAGTTCTTC.

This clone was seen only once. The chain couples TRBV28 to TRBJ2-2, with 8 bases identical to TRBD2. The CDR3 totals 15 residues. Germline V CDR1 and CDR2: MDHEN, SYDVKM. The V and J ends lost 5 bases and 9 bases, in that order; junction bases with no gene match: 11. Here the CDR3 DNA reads TGTGCCAGCAGTCTGGCGGGAGGCCACGCCAGGGAGCTGTTTTTT. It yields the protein CASSLAGGHARELFF.

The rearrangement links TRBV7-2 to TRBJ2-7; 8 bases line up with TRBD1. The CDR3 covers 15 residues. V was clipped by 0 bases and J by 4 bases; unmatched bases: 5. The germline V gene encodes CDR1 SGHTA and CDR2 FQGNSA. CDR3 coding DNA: TGTGCCAGCAGCTTAGCCGGGACAGGTCCTTACGAGCAGTACTTC. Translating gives CASSLAGTGPYEQYF.

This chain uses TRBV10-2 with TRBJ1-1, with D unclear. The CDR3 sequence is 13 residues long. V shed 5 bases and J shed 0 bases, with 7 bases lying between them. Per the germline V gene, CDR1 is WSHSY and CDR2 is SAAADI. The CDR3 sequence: CASSMAMNTEAFF. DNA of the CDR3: TGCGCCAGCAGTATGGCCATGAACACTGAAGCTTTCTTT.

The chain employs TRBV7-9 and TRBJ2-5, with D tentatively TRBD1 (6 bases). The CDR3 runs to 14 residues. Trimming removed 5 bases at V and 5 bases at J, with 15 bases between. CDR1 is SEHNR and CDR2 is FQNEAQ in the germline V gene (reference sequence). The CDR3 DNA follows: TGTGCCAGCAGCACGACAGGTTCGGGGGAGACCCAGTACTTC. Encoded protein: CASSTTGSGETQYF.

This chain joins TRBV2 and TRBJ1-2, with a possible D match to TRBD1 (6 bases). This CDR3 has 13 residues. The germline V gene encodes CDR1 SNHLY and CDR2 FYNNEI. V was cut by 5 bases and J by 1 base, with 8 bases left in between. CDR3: CASSRDNNYGYTF. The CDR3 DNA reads TGTGCCAGCAGTCGGGACAATAACTATGGCTACACCTTC.

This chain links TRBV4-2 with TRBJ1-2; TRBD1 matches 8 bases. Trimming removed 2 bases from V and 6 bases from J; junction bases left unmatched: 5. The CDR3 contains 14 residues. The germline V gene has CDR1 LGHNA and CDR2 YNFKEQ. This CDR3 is CASSQRTGRNGYTF. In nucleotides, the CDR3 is TGTGCCAGCAGCCAAAGGACAGGGAGGAATGGCTACACCTTC.

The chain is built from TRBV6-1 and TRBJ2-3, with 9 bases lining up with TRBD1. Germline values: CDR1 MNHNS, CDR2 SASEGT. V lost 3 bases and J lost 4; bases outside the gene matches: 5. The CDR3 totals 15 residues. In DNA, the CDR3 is TGTGCCAGCAGTGAGACGACAGGGGGGGCAGATACGCAGTATTTT. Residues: CASSETTGGADTQYF.

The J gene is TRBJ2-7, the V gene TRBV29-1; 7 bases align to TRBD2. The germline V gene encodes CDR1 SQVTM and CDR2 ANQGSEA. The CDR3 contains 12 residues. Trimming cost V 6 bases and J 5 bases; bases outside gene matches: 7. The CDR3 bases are TGCAGCGTAGGACTTGGGGGGGACGAGCAGTACTTC. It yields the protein CSVGLGGDEQYF.

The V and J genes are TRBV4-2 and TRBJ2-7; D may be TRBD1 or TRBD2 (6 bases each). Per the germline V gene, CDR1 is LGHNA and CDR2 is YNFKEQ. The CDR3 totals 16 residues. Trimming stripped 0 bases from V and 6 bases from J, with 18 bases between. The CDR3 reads CASSQEVGGILSEQYF. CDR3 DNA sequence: TGTGCCAGCAGCCAAGAGGTAGGGGGGATTTTAAGCGAGCAGTACTTC.

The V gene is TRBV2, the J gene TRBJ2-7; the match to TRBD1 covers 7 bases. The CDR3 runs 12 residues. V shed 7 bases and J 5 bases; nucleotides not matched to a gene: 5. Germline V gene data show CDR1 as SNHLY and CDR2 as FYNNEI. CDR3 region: CASMETGNEQYF. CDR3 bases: TGTGCCAGCATGGAGACAGGGAACGAGCAGTACTTC. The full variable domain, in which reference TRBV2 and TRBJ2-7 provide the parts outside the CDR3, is EPEVTQTPSHQVTQMGQEVILRCVPISNHLYFYWYRQILGQKVEFLVSFYNNEISEKSEIFDDQFSVERPDGSNFTLKIRSTKLEDSAMYFCASMETGNEQYFGPGTRLTVT.

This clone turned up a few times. CDR3: CAALSLAGESYEQYF. In nucleotides, the CDR3 is TGTGCCGCCTTATCACTAGCGGGGGAATCCTACGAGCAGTACTTC. The chain employs TRBV2 and TRBJ2-7, with 11 bases that match TRBD2. In germline, CDR1 is SNHLY, CDR2 FYNNEI. With V trimmed by 11 bases and J by 1 base, 10 bases remained unmatched. The CDR3 covers 15 residues.

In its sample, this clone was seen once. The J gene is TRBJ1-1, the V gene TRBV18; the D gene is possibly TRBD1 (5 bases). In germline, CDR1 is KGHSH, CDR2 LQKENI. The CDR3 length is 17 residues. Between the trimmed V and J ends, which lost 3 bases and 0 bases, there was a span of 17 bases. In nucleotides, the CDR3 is TGTGCCAGCTCACCCCCCGCTGCAGGGACCATGAACACTGAAGCTTTCTTT. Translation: CASSPPAAGTMNTEAFF.

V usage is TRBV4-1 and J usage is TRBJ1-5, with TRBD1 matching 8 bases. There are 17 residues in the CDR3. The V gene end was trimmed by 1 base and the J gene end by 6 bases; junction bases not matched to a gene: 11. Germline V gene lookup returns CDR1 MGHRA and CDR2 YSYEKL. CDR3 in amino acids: CASSQGYRGSRGQPQHF. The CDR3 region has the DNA TGCGCCAGCAGCCAAGGATACAGGGGGAGTAGAGGTCAGCCCCAGCATTTT.

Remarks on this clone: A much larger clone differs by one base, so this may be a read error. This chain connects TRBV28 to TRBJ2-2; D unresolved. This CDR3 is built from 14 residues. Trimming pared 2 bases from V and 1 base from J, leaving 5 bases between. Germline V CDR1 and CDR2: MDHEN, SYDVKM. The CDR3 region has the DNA TGTGCCAGCAGTTTAGGGCAGAACACCGGGGAGCTGTTTTTT. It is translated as CASSLGQNTGELFF.

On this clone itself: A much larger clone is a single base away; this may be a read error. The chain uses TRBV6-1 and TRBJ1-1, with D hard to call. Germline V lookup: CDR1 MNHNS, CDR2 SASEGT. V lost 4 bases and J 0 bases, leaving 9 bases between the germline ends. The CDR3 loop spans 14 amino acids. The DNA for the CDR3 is TGTGCCAGCAGTGGAACAGCCATGAACACTGAAGCTTTCTTT. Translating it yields CASSGTAMNTEAFF.

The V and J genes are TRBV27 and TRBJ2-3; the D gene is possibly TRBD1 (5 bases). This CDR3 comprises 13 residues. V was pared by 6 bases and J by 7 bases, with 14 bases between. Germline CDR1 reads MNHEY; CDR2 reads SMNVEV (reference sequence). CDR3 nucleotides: TGTGCCAGCAGCATCAGGGATACAAATACGCAGTATTTT. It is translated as CASSIRDTNTQYF.

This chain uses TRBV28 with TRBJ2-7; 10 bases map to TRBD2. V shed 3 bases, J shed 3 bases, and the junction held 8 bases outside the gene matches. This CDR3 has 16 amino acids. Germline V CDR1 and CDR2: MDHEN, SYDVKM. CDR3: CASSLLGTSDLYEQYF. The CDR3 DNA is TGTGCCAGCAGTTTGTTAGGGACTAGCGACCTCTACGAGCAGTACTTC. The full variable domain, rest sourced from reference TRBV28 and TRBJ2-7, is DVKVTQSSRYLVKRTGEKVFLECVQDMDHENMFWYRQDPGLGLRLIYFSYDVKMKEKGDIPEGYSVSREKKERFSLILESASTNQTSMYLCASSLLGTSDLYEQYFGPGTRLTVT.

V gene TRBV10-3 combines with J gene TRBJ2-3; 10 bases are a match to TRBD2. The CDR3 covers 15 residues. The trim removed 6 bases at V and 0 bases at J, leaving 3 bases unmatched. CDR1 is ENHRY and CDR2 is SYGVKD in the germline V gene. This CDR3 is CAIRMTSGSTDTQYF. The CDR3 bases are TGTGCCATCAGGATGACTAGCGGGAGCACAGATACGCAGTATTTT.

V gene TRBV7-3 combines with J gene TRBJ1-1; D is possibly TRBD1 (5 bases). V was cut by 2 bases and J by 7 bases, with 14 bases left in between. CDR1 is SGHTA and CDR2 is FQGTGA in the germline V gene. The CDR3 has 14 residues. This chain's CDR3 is CASSLRGRDGEAFF. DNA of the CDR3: TGTGCCAGCAGCTTACGAGGCAGGGACGGTGAAGCTTTCTTT.

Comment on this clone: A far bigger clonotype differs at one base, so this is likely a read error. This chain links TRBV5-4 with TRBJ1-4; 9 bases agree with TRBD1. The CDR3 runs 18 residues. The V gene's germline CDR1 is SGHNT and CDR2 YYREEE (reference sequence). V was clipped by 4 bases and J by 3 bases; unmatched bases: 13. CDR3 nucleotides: TGTGCCAGCAGCGCAGGGACAGGGCATTTTGCAGCTAATGAAAAACTGTTTTTT. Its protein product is CASSAGTGHFAANEKLFF.

The CDR3 DNA is TGTGCCAGCAGCCCTTTAGCGGGAGGTTCCAATGAGCAGTTCTTC. Translated, it gives CASSPLAGGSNEQFF. The chain combines TRBV11-2 with TRBJ2-1; 10 bases match TRBD2. This CDR3 is built from 15 residues. CDR1 is SGHAT and CDR2 is FQNNGV in the germline V gene. V lost 5 bases and J lost 6; bases outside the gene matches: 7.

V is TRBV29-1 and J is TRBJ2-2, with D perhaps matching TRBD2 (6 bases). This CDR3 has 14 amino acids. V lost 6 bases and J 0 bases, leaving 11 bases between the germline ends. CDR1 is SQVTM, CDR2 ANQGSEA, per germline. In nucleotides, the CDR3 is TGCAGCGTCCCGCGGGGATCGAACACCGGGGAGCTGTTTTTT. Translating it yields CSVPRGSNTGELFF.

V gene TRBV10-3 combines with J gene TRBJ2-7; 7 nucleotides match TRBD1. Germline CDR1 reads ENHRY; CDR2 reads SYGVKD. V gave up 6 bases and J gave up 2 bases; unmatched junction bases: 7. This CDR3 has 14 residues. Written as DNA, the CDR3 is TGTGCCATCAGCTCCGGGACAGAGCCCTACGAGCAGTACTTC. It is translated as CAISSGTEPYEQYF.

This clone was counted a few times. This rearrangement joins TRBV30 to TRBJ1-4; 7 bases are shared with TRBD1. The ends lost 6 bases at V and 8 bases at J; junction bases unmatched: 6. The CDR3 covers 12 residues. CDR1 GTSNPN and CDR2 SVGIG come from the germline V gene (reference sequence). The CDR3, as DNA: TGTGCCTGTCACAGGGGTAGGGAAAAACTGTTTTTT. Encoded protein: CACHRGREKLFF.

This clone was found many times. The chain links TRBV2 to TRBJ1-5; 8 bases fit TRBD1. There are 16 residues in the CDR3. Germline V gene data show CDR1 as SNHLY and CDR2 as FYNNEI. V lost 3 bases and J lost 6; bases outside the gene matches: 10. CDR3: CASSDDGQGVSQPQHF. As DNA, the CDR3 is TGTGCCAGCAGTGACGATGGACAGGGAGTCAGTCAGCCCCAGCATTTT.

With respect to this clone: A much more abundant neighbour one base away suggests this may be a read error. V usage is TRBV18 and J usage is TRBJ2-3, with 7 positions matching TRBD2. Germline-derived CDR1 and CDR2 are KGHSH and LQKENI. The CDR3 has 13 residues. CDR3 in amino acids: CASPPAGADTQYF. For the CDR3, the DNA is TGTGCCAGCCCACCGGCGGGGGCAGATACGCAGTATTTT.

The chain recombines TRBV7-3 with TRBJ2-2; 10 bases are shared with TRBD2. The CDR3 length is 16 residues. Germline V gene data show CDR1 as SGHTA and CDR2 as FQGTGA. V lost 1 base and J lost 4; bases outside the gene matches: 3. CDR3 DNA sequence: TGTGCCAGCAGCTTAAGGAGCGGGAGGGCCACCGGGGAGCTGTTTTTT. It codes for CASSLRSGRATGELFF. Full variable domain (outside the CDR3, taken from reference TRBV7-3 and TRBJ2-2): GAGVSQTPSNKVTEKGKYVELRCDPISGHTALYWYRQSLGQGPEFLIYFQGTGAADDSGLPNDRFFAVRPEGSVSTLKIQRTERGDSAVYLCASSLRSGRATGELFFGEGSRLTVL.

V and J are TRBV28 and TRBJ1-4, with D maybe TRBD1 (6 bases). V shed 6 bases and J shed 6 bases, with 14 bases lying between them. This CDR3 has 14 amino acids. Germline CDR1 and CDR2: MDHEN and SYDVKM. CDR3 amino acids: CASSPTGIDEKLFF. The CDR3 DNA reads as TGTGCCAGCAGCCCAACAGGGATTGATGAAAAACTGTTTTTT.